Each of the 4 T cell receptor beta chains below was sequenced from the same sample in a study of T cells in Graves' hyperthyroidism and ophthalmopathy. Amplification yielded TCR beta CDR3 regions, with RNA transcripts as the source. With the HTBI primer set, the TCR CDR3 went through a first round of RT-PCR. Each CDR3 protein gets one entry after TCRdb re-called the multiplex PCR reads with MiXCR. Seen here are about 550,000 distinct CDR3 sequences, around 21% observed once, and the top ten hold roughly 29%. The sample taken for sequencing was blood. The receptors shown here come from a man aged 18 to 35 with Graves' hyperthyroidism.

This clonotype has ten or more counts. The chain employs TRBV28 and TRBJ1-3; D unresolved. Germline V gene sequence: CDR1 MDHEN, CDR2 SYDVKM. The V and J ends lost 4 bases and 4 bases respectively, with 14 bases between them. This CDR3 contains 15 residues. The CDR3 protein is CASSSPSETGNTIYF. Here the CDR3 DNA reads TGTGCCAGCAGTTCACCCTCGGAGACCGGAAACACCATATATTTT.

This clonotype was seen a single time. This may be a read error: a much more frequent sequence differs by one nucleotide. CDR3 amino acids: CACSLQGVPTEAFF. CDR3 nucleotides: TGCGCCTGCAGCCTCCAGGGGGTTCCCACTGAAGCTTTCTTT. The chain couples TRBV4-1 to TRBJ1-1; 7 positions match TRBD1. This CDR3 comprises 14 residues. The germline gives CDR1 MGHRA, CDR2 YSYEKL.

This clonotype was counted ten times or more. The chain carries TRBV7-8 and TRBJ2-7; D may be TRBD1 (5 bases). Germline V lookup: CDR1 SGHVS, CDR2 FQNEAQ. This CDR3 is 14 amino acids long. V was shortened by 1 base and J by 1 base, with 8 bases between the two germline ends. Here the CDR3 reads CASSLGGKSYEQYF. The CDR3 DNA reads as TGTGCCAGCAGCTTAGGGGGCAAGTCCTACGAGCAGTACTTC.

This clonotype was recorded many times. The rearrangement joins TRBV30 to TRBJ1-5, with no clear D. CDR1 is GTSNPN and CDR2 is SVGIG in the germline V gene (reference sequence). V shed 3 bases and J shed 9 bases, with 12 bases lying between them. The CDR3 spans 12 residues. The CDR3 is CAWSSAEGPQHF. In DNA form, the CDR3 reads TGTGCCTGGAGCTCAGCCGAGGGGCCCCAGCATTTT. Combining the CDR3 with reference TRBV30 and TRBJ1-5 gives the whole variable domain SQTIHQWPATLVQPVGSPLSLECTVEGTSNPNLYWYRQAAGRGLQLLFYSVGIGQISSEVPQNLSASRPQDRQFILSSKKLLLSDSGFYLCAWSSAEGPQHFGDGTRLSIL.